Given below is one TCR beta chain in context. Its antigen is unknown. This sample was taken from a study of CD8+ T cells in alopecia areata. Study information: Twice daily, treated patients received 5 to 10 mg of oral tofacitinib. Findings of the study overall: Normal scalp had lower clonality than lesional scalp, with alopecia totalis/universalis lesions showing this most strongly.

The sample's treatment: oral pan-JAK inhibitor, 5-10 mg twice daily. The study team obtained lesional scalp punch biopsies and peripheral blood from alopecia areata patients. PBMCs were stained for CD3, CD4 and CD8, and CD4+ and CD8+ T cells were sorted. Following extraction, RNA underwent reverse transcription to cDNA, which served as the sequencing template. Generated by immunoSEQ multiplex PCR, the TCRdb table keeps only in-frame clones and is missing some. The sample has under 350,000 clones, more than 45% seen once. This sequence was found in a human donor with alopecia areata. This material consisted of CD4+ T cells sorted from blood, taken at week 24, from a patient treated with tofacitinib.

The CDR3 protein is CASSYGAGGSYNEQFF. The CDR3 nucleotides read TGTGCCAGCAGTTACGGAGCGGGGGGCTCCTACAATGAGCAGTTCTTC. The gene calls are TRBV7-6 and TRBJ2-1; TRBD2 matches 9 bases. In germline, CDR1 is SGHVS, CDR2 FNYEAQ. This CDR3 region has 16 residues. The trim removed 6 bases at V and 0 bases at J, leaving 6 bases unmatched. Filled out from reference TRBV7-6 and TRBJ2-1, the complete variable domain reads GAGVSQSPRYKVTKRGQDVALRCDPISGHVSLYWYRQALGQGPEFLTYFNYEAQQDKSGLPNDRFSAERPEGSISTLTIQRTEQRDSAMYRCASSYGAGGSYNEQFFGPGTRLTVL.